This entry is about one TCR beta chain. Its antigen target is currently unknown. No base qualities exist here, and no much larger clone lies one base off it. This specimen comes from a study of response to subunit inactivated influenza vaccine listed by TCRdb under 2018. About the investigation overall: Deep quantitative profiling of the T cell receptor repertoire was used in the study to follow responses to a trivalent subunit inactivated influenza vaccine.

Spanning cysteine to phenylalanine, the CDR3 consists of 12 amino acids. Only the CDR3 DNA is retained, 36 bases long and in frame from the first base. CDR1 and CDR2, looked up from the germline V gene (reference sequence), are DFQATT and SNEGSKA. Study-wide conclusions, independent of this receptor: The authors proposed that each seasonal influenza vaccination may bring in only a limited number of new T cells.

The protocol used for the library was RT-PCR. Sequenced on an Illumina HiSeq 2500. TCRdb reprocessed the public reads (quality trimming at Q25 with fastp, clone calling with MiXCR) and kept in-frame beta chains. Here each entry gathers all rows of one CDR3 protein and keeps the most common genes and DNA. The sample yields a few hundred thousand distinct CDR3 sequences; 11% to 15% were counted once. Approximately 12% of the sample comes from the top ten. This receptor was taken from a man between 45 and 60 years old who received an inactivated influenza vaccine. Donor details come from another sample of the same person, matched by shared clones. Recombination connected TRBV20-1 to TRBJ2-5; 10 bases in the middle match TRBD2. Sequenced material: PBMCs from blood, taken 12 days after vaccination. Here is the DNA: TGCGGGGGACTAGCGAGCCAAGAGACCCAGTACTTC. This is translated as CGGLASQETQYF.